The 21 T cell receptor beta chains presented below share a single source sample, sequenced in a study of T cells in Graves' hyperthyroidism and ophthalmopathy. Template material for amplifying TCR beta CDR3 regions consisted of RNA transcripts. A first-round RT-PCR of the TCR CDR3 used the HTBI primer set. TCRdb re-called the multiplex PCR reads with MiXCR, one entry per CDR3 protein. The repertoire includes about 620,000 distinct CDR3 sequences, around 16% of them detected once, and 3.8% sits in the top ten. Sequencing input: blood. Source of these receptors: a woman in her 30s with Graves' hyperthyroidism.

This clonotype was counted many times. J is TRBJ2-3 and V is TRBV2; no clear D gene. Between the trimmed V and J ends, which lost 3 bases and 2 bases, there was a span of 6 bases. The germline CDR1 and CDR2 sequences are SNHLY and FYNNEI. The CDR3 is 13 residues long. CDR3 residues: CASSDENTDTQYF. The CDR3, as DNA: TGTGCCAGCAGTGATGAAAACACAGATACGCAGTATTTT.

This clonotype was recorded at least ten times. The V gene is TRBV27, the J gene TRBJ2-2; either TRBD1 or TRBD2 may supply D (5 bases each). V was clipped by 9 bases and J by 1 base, with 15 bases between them. Germline CDR1 reads MNHEY; CDR2 reads SMNVEV (reference sequence). The CDR3 totals 15 residues. Here the CDR3 reads CASTFGTVNTGELFF. CDR3 DNA sequence: TGTGCCAGTACCTTTGGGACCGTGAACACCGGGGAGCTGTTTTTT.

This clonotype was observed at least ten times. The chain recombines TRBV20-1 with TRBJ1-2; TRBD1 agrees at 9 bases. The CDR3 totals 19 residues. The V segment lost 0 bases and the J segment 5 bases; nucleotides outside the gene matches: 19. In germline, CDR1 is DFQATT, CDR2 SNEGSKA (reference sequence). The CDR3 bases are TGCAGTGCTAGAGACGTCCCGGGACAGGGTCCCTCAAACCCTTATGGCTACACCTTC. Protein: CSARDVPGQGPSNPYGYTF.

This clonotype was detected only a few times. The junction and the germline gene differ at one end; a read error may be behind it. The gene calls are TRBV5-1 and TRBJ2-1, with no clear D. The CDR3 has 13 residues. Per the germline V gene, CDR1 is SGHRS and CDR2 is YFSETQ. CDR3 sequence: CASKKSSYSEQFF. The CDR3 nucleotides read TGCGCCAGCAAAAAGAGCTCCTACAGTGAGCAGTTCTTC. The full variable domain, with the rest looked up from reference TRBV5-1 and TRBJ2-1, is KAGVTQTPRYLIKTRGQQVTLSCSPISGHRSVSWYQQTPGQGLQFLFEYFSETQRNKGNFPGRFSGRQFSNSRSEMNVSTLELGDSALYLCASKKSSYSEQFFGPGTRLTVL.

This clonotype was found many times. The CDR3 DNA reads TGCAGTGCTACGGGGGGGACAGGGGTTGGGGAGCAGTACTTC. Translating gives CSATGGTGVGEQYF. The chain links TRBV20-1 to TRBJ2-7; 10 bases align to TRBD1. Germline loops: CDR1 DFQATT, CDR2 SNEGSKA (reference sequence). The CDR3 loop spans 14 amino acids. V shed 4 bases and J 7 bases; nucleotides not matched to a gene: 10.

Comment on this clonotype: A read error may be the cause here, since a much bigger clone is one base away. The chain recombines TRBV3-1 with TRBJ2-7, with a weak D call TRBD1 (5 bases). The CDR3 extends over 14 amino acids. Germline V gives CDR1 LGHDT, CDR2 YNNKEL (reference sequence). The CDR3 DNA is TGTGCCAGCAGCCAAGTGACAGACTCCTACGAGCGGTACTTC. Translated, it gives CASSQVTDSYERYF.

In its sample, this clonotype was seen a few times. CDR3 sequence (DNA): TGTGCCAGCAGCCCCTACGGACGAGACGAGCAGTACTTC. It codes for CASSPYGRDEQYF. The chain links TRBV7-2 to TRBJ2-7, with D uncertain. Trimming shortened V by 5 bases and J by 5 bases, and 13 bases separated the two germline ends. Germline CDR1 reads SGHTA; CDR2 reads FQGNSA. This CDR3 is built from 13 residues.

The rearrangement uses TRBV9 and TRBJ1-4; D unclear. V shed 6 bases and J shed 8 bases, with 11 bases lying between them. CDR3 size: 12 residues. Germline V CDR1 and CDR2: SGDLS, YYNGEE. CDR3 sequence reads: CASMGVEEKLFF. The CDR3 DNA reads as TGTGCCAGCATGGGAGTGGAGGAAAAACTGTTTTTT.

This clonotype has more than one count but fewer than ten. This may be a read error: a much more frequent sequence differs by one nucleotide. The chain has TRBV28 and TRBJ2-7; the match to TRBD1 covers 11 bases. The J call may be faulty, since TRBJ2-1 better matches the DNA end. The CDR3 is made up of 14 amino acids. Germline loops: CDR1 MDHEN, CDR2 SYDVKM. The CDR3 reads CASSSDRGPYEQFF. The CDR3 nucleotides are TGTGCCAGCAGCTCGGACAGGGGGCCCTACGAGCAGTTCTTC.

This clonotype was counted only a few times. The V call is TRBV20-1, the J call TRBJ1-2; D remains ambiguous. Trimming removed 0 bases from V and 8 bases from J, with 13 bases in between. CDR3 length equals 13 residues. CDR1 DFQATT and CDR2 SNEGSKA come from the germline V gene (reference sequence). The CDR3 DNA reads TGCAGTGCTAGAGATGTGGGAAGAGGGGGCTACACCTTC. This encodes CSARDVGRGGYTF.

At least ten counts were recorded for this clonotype. The chain joins TRBV6-1 to TRBJ2-3, with 9 bases matching TRBD1. Germline loops: CDR1 MNHNS, CDR2 SASEGT. V trimming: 1 base; J trimming: 2 bases; junction bases outside the gene matches: 4. The length of the CDR3 is 16 residues. CDR3 DNA: TGTGCCAGCAGTGAAGGGGGGACAGGGTACACAGATACGCAGTATTTT. Amino acid sequence: CASSEGGTGYTDTQYF.

The chain is built from TRBV2 and TRBJ1-6; 12 bases agree with TRBD1. Germline CDR1 SNHLY, CDR2 FYNNEI. J gave up 10 bases and V 4 bases, and 5 bases lay outside the gene matches. CDR3 length equals 15 residues. This CDR3 is CASSARDRGQSPLHF. Here the CDR3 DNA reads TGTGCCAGCAGTGCCCGGGACAGGGGGCAGTCACCCCTCCACTTT.

The CDR3 here is CASSWGPQNTEAFF. DNA of the CDR3: TGTGCCAGCAGCTGGGGACCCCAGAACACTGAAGCTTTCTTT. The chain employs TRBV7-3 and TRBJ1-1, with a possible D match to TRBD1 (5 bases). Trimming stripped 4 bases from V and 1 base from J, with 10 bases between. CDR3 length equals 14 residues. Germline V gene lookup returns CDR1 SGHTA and CDR2 FQGTGA.

This clonotype was seen many times. The chain links TRBV28 to TRBJ1-2, with D possibly matching TRBD1 (5 bases). Per germline, CDR1 MDHEN and CDR2 SYDVKM. The CDR3 is made up of 16 amino acids. The V and J ends lost 5 bases and 4 bases respectively, with 20 bases between them. CDR3: CASSQPRDPRGYGYTF. As DNA, the CDR3 is TGTGCCAGCAGTCAACCCCGGGACCCCCGCGGCTATGGCTACACCTTC.

This clonotype was detected many times. The CDR3 DNA reads as TGTGCCAGCAGCTCAAACCACAGGACTCTAGCCAAAAACATTCAGTACTTC. The encoded protein is CASSSNHRTLAKNIQYF. The J gene is TRBJ2-4, the V gene TRBV11-2, with D perhaps given as TRBD1 or TRBD2 (5 bases each). V was shortened by 4 bases and J by 0 bases, with 16 bases between the two germline ends. CDR3 length equals 17 residues. In germline, CDR1 is SGHAT, CDR2 FQNNGV.

This clonotype was seen ten or more times. J is TRBJ2-7 and V is TRBV2, with 7 positions matching TRBD2. The V gene's germline CDR1 is SNHLY and CDR2 FYNNEI. CDR3 length equals 13 residues. V trimming: 5 bases; J trimming: 7 bases; junction bases outside the gene matches: 8. In nucleotides, the CDR3 is TGTGCCAGCAGTATGGCGGGAGCGAGGGAGCAGTACTTC. Its translation: CASSMAGAREQYF.

V usage is TRBV6-2 or TRBV6-3 and J usage is TRBJ2-1, with D unresolved. CDR3 length: 13 amino acids. CDR1 is MNHEY and CDR2 is SVGEGT in the germline V gene. V lost 5 bases, J lost 9 bases, and 14 bases lay in between. The CDR3 loop reads CASSAARRFEQFF. The CDR3 coding sequence is TGTGCCAGCAGTGCGGCAAGGAGATTTGAGCAGTTCTTC.

This clonotype has at least ten counts. This chain joins TRBV9 and TRBJ2-1; 7 nucleotides agree with TRBD1. CDR1 and CDR2 (germline): SGDLS, YYNGEE. The CDR3 is 12 residues long. Losses at the gene ends were 3 bases for V and 6 bases for J; bases not matched to a gene: 0. The CDR3 sequence is CASSEGANEQFF. CDR3 in DNA: TGTGCCAGCAGCGAGGGGGCCAATGAGCAGTTCTTC.

The gene calls are TRBV5-1 and TRBJ2-1, with 7 bases fitting TRBD2. V was clipped by 8 bases and J by 2 bases; unmatched bases: 7. The CDR3 is made up of 14 amino acids. Germline values: CDR1 SGHRS, CDR2 YFSETQ. This chain's CDR3 is CASRAGETYNEQFF. CDR3 coding DNA: TGCGCCAGTCGGGCGGGAGAAACCTACAATGAGCAGTTCTTC.

The chain employs TRBV29-1 and TRBJ2-7; 11 bases fit TRBD2. The CDR3 covers 14 residues. The V gene end was trimmed by 6 bases and the J gene end by 2 bases; junction bases not matched to a gene: 6. Germline CDR1 and CDR2: SQVTM and ANQGSEA. The CDR3 sequence is CSVTLAGVPYEQYF. The CDR3 nucleotides read TGCAGCGTGACACTAGCGGGAGTCCCCTACGAGCAGTACTTC.

Many counts were recorded for this clonotype. V usage is TRBV27 and J usage is TRBJ1-5; D might be TRBD1 (5 bases). The CDR3 spans 15 residues. Germline V CDR1 and CDR2: MNHEY, SMNVEV (reference sequence). Trimming removed 5 bases at V and 2 bases at J, with 13 bases between. CDR3 bases: TGTGCCAGCAGTACCTCCCCGGGGGGCAATCAGCCCCAGCATTTT. It codes for CASSTSPGGNQPQHF.